This TCR beta chain was recovered during a study of cytomegalovirus exposure and HLA in healthy donors. Whole-study context: Caucasian-associated ancestry cluster membership applied to around 76% of several hundred genotyped donors. The study's findings and limits: Serostatus for CMV was the only available immune exposure information. Confirmation was obtained in vitro that three CMV-associated chains are specific for CMV antigens.

The CDR3 is made up of 15 amino acids. In germline, CDR1 is LNHDA, CDR2 SQIVND (reference sequence). Trimming took 9 bases from V and 9 from J, leaving 24 bases between them. Likely unrecorded immune exposures existed in these nominally healthy donors. Primers: 60 Vbeta forward and 13 Jbeta reverse. Assay used: immunoSEQ multiplex PCR; TCRdb lists only in-frame clones, some missing. The sample shows 150,000 or so clones, 73% of them seen only once. This clone has only a few counts. Antigen unknown. The TCR originated in a woman aged 18-35 years in good health and CMV-seronegative. The chain carries TRBV19 and TRBJ1-5; TRBD1 is a possible D gene (5 bases). The sample comprised PBMCs. The CDR3 protein is CASGGSTRGPMPQHF. CDR3 sequence (DNA): TGTGCCAGCGGGGGTTCTACCCGGGGCCCTATGCCCCAGCATTTT.